Below are 13 T cell receptor beta chains sequenced from a single sample in a study of Graves' ophthalmopathy and Graves' hyperthyroidism. As the template, RNA transcripts were used to amplify TCR beta CDR3 regions. Second-round multiplex PCR came after a first-round RT-PCR that employed HTBI primers. TCRdb independently ran MiXCR on the multiplex PCR reads; one entry per CDR3 protein. The sample has about 740,000 distinct CDR3 sequences, approximately 40% seen once. The specimen sequenced was peripheral blood. These receptors all come from an adult man with Graves' ophthalmopathy.

This clonotype was seen many times. V usage is TRBV14 and J usage is TRBJ2-5; D call uncertain. This CDR3 has 12 amino acids. Trimming took off 4 bases at V and 5 bases at J, with 8 bases between the two ends. Germline loops: CDR1 SGHDN, CDR2 FVKESK. The CDR3 DNA is TGTGCCAGCAGCCGTATCGGGGAGACCCAGTACTTC. This codes for CASSRIGETQYF.

The genes are TRBV19 and TRBJ2-5; the match to TRBD2 covers 11 bases. The CDR3 is 16 residues long. V gave up 3 bases and J gave up 5 bases; unmatched junction bases: 8. Germline loops: CDR1 LNHDA, CDR2 SQIVND (reference sequence). CDR3 region: CASSIGLAGGHETQYF. In DNA, the CDR3 is TGTGCCAGTAGTATCGGCCTAGCGGGGGGCCATGAGACCCAGTACTTC.

V is TRBV7-9 and J is TRBJ1-2, with D tentatively TRBD1 (5 bases). The CDR3 consists of 12 residues. CDR1 is SEHNR and CDR2 is FQNEAQ in the germline V gene (reference sequence). V lost 1 base, J lost 12 bases, and 12 bases lay in between. CDR3 bases: TGTGCCAGCAGCTTAGATCAGGGTTGGAACACCTTC. It encodes CASSLDQGWNTF.

This clonotype was observed a few times. The chain couples TRBV5-1 to TRBJ2-7; TRBD1 agrees at 9 bases. The CDR3 covers 16 residues. V shed 4 bases, J shed 7 bases, and the junction held 15 bases outside the gene matches. CDR1 SGHRS and CDR2 YFSETQ come from the germline V gene. CDR3 sequence: CASSRIQGAIDQEQYF. CDR3 nucleotides: TGCGCCAGCAGCCGAATACAGGGGGCCATAGACCAAGAGCAGTACTTC.

The V gene is TRBV7-9, the J gene TRBJ1-2; D remains unclear. The CDR3 has 15 amino acids. V lost 6 bases and J lost 0, with 14 bases in between. Germline CDR1 and CDR2: SEHNR and FQNEAQ (reference sequence). The CDR3 sequence is CASSRDRLANYGYTF. The CDR3 coding sequence is TGTGCCAGCAGTCGTGACCGATTAGCTAACTATGGCTACACCTTC.

This clonotype has only one observation. Compared with germline, one end of the junction differs, possibly owing to a read error. The chain uses TRBV25-1 and TRBJ1-1; a possible D gene is TRBD1 (6 bases). There are 13 residues in the CDR3. From germline, CDR1 is MGHDK and CDR2 SYGVNS. DNA for the CDR3: TGTACCAGCAGAGATCAGGGGAGCACTGAAGCTTTCTTT. It encodes CTSRDQGSTEAFF.

This chain joins TRBV29-1 and TRBJ2-7, with TRBD1 identical over 7 bases. This CDR3 is 11 amino acids long. Germline loops: CDR1 SQVTM, CDR2 ANQGSEA. After removal of 8 bases from V and 6 bases from J, the junction contained 7 bases not matched to a gene. The CDR3 nucleotides are TGCAGCCGGATAGCAGGGGGCGAGCAGTACTTC. Protein product: CSRIAGGEQYF.

With regard to this clonotype: Compared with germline, one end of the junction differs, possibly owing to a read error. In DNA form, the CDR3 reads TGTGCCAGTACTCCCGGACAGGGGAACTATGGCCACACCTTC. This sequence encodes CASTPGQGNYGHTF. The gene calls are TRBV19 and TRBJ1-2; TRBD1 agrees at 9 bases. Germline loops: CDR1 LNHDA, CDR2 SQIVND (reference sequence). This CDR3 contains 14 residues.

This clonotype was counted only a few times. The rearrangement links TRBV20-1 to TRBJ1-5, with D maybe TRBD1 (5 bases). Trimming removed 0 bases at V and 7 bases at J, with 16 bases between. Germline loops: CDR1 DFQATT, CDR2 SNEGSKA (reference sequence). CDR3 length: 15 amino acids. CDR3 bases: TGCAGTGCTAGAGATGGAGGACAAATTAACCAGCCCCAGCATTTT. Translated: CSARDGGQINQPQHF.

V usage is TRBV29-1 and J usage is TRBJ2-5; 7 bases line up with TRBD2. With 4 bases clipped from V and 9 bases from J, the junction kept 11 bases outside the gene matches. Germline CDR1 reads SQVTM; CDR2 reads ANQGSEA. This CDR3 comprises 13 residues. The CDR3 DNA reads TGCAGCGTTGCCGGGAGGTACAATCAGCCCCAGTACTTC. Its protein is CSVAGRYNQPQYF.

This clonotype was counted a few times. The genes are TRBV20-1 and TRBJ2-7, with 12 nucleotides matching TRBD2. This CDR3 has 16 amino acids. Germline trimming cut 5 bases from V and 6 bases from J; bases unmatched to any gene: 14. The germline gives CDR1 DFQATT, CDR2 SNEGSKA (reference sequence). CDR3 in amino acids: CSAEKSTSGRGSEQYF. The CDR3 bases are TGCAGTGCTGAAAAATCGACTAGCGGGAGAGGGAGCGAGCAGTACTTC.

Comment on this clonotype: One junction end does not reproduce the germline sequence, and a read error may be involved. This chain connects TRBV25-1 to TRBJ2-2; D remains unclear. CDR1 is MGHDK and CDR2 is SYGVNS in the germline V gene. The CDR3 runs to 17 residues. The CDR3 reads CASSQESRAIYTGELFF. CDR3 DNA: TGCGCCAGCAGCCAAGAGAGCCGGGCCATATACACCGGGGAGCTGTTTTTT.

This clonotype appeared many times. The CDR3 protein is CASSEGQYYGELFF. CDR3 coding DNA: TGTGCCAGCAGTGAGGGACAGTATTACGGGGAGCTGTTTTTT. The chain couples TRBV2 to TRBJ2-2, with 7 bases identical to TRBD1. J lost 7 bases, V lost 3 bases, and 5 bases had no gene match. Germline CDR1 is SNHLY and CDR2 is FYNNEI. CDR3 length equals 14 residues.